What follows is one T cell receptor beta chain and its context. Authors' methods: Estimation of nucleated cell counts was performed using reference gene primer amplification. This table comes from immunoSEQ multiplex PCR, and its TCRdb copy is limited to in-frame clones, with some not included. V and J calls plus clone size are reproduced from that table; the DNA served to infer D and trimming. This table holds approximately 300,000 clones, roughly 90% found once. The entry originates in a study of blood T cell repertoires in COVID-19. About the study: The United States, Italy and Spain supplied acute and convalescent COVID-19 samples. T cells, B-cell-depleted T cells, or PBMCs provided the cDNA or gDNA that served as material.

Germline assignment: CDR1 LNHDA and CDR2 SQIVND (reference sequence). The V and J ends lost 9 bases and 4 bases, in that order; junction bases with no gene match: 3. This CDR3 is 12 amino acids long. The rearrangement uses TRBV19 and TRBJ1-1; TRBD1 matches at 9 bases. The origin of this receptor is a woman between 50 and 59 years old with active or convalescent COVID-19. The sequenced sample consisted of peripheral blood. CDR3 nucleotides: TGTGCCAGCGGGACAGGGTTCACTGAAGCTTTCTTT. It is translated as CASGTGFTEAFF.